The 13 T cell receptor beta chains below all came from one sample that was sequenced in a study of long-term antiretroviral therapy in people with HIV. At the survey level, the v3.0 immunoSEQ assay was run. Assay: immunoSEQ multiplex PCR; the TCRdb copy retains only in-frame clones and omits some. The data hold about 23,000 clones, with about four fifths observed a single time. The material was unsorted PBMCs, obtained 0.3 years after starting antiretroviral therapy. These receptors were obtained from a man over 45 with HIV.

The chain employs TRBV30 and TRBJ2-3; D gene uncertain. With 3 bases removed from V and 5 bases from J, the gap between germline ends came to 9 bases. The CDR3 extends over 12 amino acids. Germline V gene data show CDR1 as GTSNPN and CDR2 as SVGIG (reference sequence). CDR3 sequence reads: CAWRFLGDTQYF. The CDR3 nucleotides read TGTGCCTGGAGATTCTTAGGAGATACGCAGTATTTT.

The CDR3 DNA reads TGTGCCAGCAGTCCACTAAACACCGGGGAGCTGTTTTTT. Amino acids: CASSPLNTGELFF. The J gene is TRBJ2-2, the V gene TRBV27; D gene unclear. V lost 5 bases and J 2 bases, leaving 6 bases between the germline ends. This CDR3 region has 13 residues. Germline V gene data show CDR1 as MNHEY and CDR2 as SMNVEV (reference sequence).

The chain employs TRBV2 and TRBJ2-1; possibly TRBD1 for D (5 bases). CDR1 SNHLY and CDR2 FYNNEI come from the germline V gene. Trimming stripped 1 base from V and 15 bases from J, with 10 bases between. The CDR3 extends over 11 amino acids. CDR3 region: CASSEEGSPFF. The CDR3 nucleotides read TGTGCCAGCAGTGAAGAGGGGTCCCCGTTCTTC. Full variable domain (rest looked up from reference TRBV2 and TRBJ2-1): EPEVTQTPSHQVTQMGQEVILRCVPISNHLYFYWYRQILGQKVEFLVSFYNNEISEKSEIFDDQFSVERPDGSNFTLKIRSTKLEDSAMYFCASSEEGSPFFGPGTRLTVL.

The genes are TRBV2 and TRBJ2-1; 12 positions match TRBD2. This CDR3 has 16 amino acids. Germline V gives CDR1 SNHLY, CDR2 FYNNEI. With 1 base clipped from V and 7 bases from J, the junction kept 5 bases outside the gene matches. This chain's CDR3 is CASSEVPGLAGNEQFF. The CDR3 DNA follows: TGTGCCAGCAGTGAAGTCCCGGGACTAGCGGGTAATGAGCAGTTCTTC.

This chain's CDR3 is CASSQADGINYGYTF. In DNA, the CDR3 is TGTGCCAGCAGCCAAGCGGACGGGATAAACTATGGCTACACCTTC. The genes are TRBV14 and TRBJ1-2, with unresolved D. This CDR3 spans 15 amino acids. Germline values: CDR1 SGHDN, CDR2 FVKESK. V lost 1 base and J lost 2, with 11 bases in between.

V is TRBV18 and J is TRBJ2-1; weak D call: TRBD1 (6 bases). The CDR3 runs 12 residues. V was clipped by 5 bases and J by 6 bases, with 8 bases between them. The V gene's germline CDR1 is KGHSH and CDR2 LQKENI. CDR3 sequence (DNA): TGTGCCAGCTCAGGGACAAGCAATGAGCAGTTCTTC. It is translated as CASSGTSNEQFF.

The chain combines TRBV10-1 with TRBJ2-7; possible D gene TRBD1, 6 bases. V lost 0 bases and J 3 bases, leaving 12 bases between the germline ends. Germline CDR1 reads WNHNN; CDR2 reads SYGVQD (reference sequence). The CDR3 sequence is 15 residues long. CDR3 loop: CASSESAGVGYEQYF. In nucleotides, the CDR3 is TGCGCCAGCAGTGAGTCGGCAGGGGTGGGCTACGAGCAGTACTTC.

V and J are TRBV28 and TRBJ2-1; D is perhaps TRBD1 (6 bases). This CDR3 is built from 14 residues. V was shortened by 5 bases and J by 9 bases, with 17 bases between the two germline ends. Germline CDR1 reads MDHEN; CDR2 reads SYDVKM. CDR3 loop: CASSPRGRGSEQFF. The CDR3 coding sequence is TGTGCCAGCAGTCCCCGGGGCAGGGGCAGTGAGCAGTTCTTC. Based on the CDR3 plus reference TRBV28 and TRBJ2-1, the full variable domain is DVKVTQSSRYLVKRTGEKVFLECVQDMDHENMFWYRQDPGLGLRLIYFSYDVKMKEKGDIPEGYSVSREKKERFSLILESASTNQTSMYLCASSPRGRGSEQFFGPGTRLTVL.

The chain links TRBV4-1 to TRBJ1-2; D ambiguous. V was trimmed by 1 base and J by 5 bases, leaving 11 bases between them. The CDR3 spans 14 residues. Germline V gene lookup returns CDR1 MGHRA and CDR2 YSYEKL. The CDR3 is CASSQAGGRYGYTF. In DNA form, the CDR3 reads TGCGCCAGCAGCCAAGCAGGAGGGAGGTATGGCTACACCTTC.

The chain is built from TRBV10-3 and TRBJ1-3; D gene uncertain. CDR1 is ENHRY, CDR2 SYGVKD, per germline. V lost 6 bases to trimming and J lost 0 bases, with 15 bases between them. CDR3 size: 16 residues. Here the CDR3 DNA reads TGTGCCATCAGGGGTCATCAGGTGGACTCTGGAAACACCATATATTTT. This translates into CAIRGHQVDSGNTIYF.

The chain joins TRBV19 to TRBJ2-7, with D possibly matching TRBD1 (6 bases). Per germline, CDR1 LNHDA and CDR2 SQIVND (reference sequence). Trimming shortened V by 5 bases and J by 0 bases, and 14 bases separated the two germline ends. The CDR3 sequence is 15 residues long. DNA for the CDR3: TGTGCCAGTAGTGCTTCCCGGGACACCTCCTACGAGCAGTACTTC. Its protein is CASSASRDTSYEQYF.

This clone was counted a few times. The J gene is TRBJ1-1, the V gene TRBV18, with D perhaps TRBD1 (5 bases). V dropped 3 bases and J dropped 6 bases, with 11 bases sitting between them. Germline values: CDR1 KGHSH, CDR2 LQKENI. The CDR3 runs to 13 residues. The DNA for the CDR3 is TGTGCCAGCTCACCTCAGGCGGGGGCTGAAGCTTTCTTT. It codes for CASSPQAGAEAFF.

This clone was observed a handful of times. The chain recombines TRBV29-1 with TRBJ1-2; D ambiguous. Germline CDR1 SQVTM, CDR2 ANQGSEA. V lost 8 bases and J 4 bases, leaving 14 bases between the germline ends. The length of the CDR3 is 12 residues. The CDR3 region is CSYSQSSYGYTF. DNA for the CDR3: TGCAGCTACTCACAGTCTAGCTATGGCTACACCTTC.